Presented here are 7 T cell receptor beta chains from one specimen sequenced in a study of OX40 agonist ivuxolimab in advanced cancers. Some clones are missing from TCRdb's copy, which holds only in-frame ones; the method was immunoSEQ multiplex PCR. The table shows roughly 56,000 clones, with roughly 83% occurring only once. The sample here was CD4+ or CD8+ T cells sorted from blood, taken in a trial of the OX40 agonist ivuxolimab. The receptors here all came from an adult with an advanced solid tumor such as melanoma, head and neck, liver or kidney cancer.

V is TRBV4-2 and J is TRBJ2-7, with D possibly TRBD1 on 8 matching bases. The ends were cut back, 4 bases at V and 0 bases at J, with 19 bases in the middle. CDR3 size: 17 residues. Germline V lookup: CDR1 LGHNA, CDR2 YNFKEQ. The CDR3: CASSPGGRQGPSYEQYF. The DNA of the CDR3 is TGTGCCAGCAGCCCGGGGGGCCGACAGGGGCCCTCCTACGAGCAGTACTTC.

The V gene is TRBV10-3, the J gene TRBJ2-1, with no clear D. This CDR3 has 12 amino acids. The germline V and J ends were trimmed by 4 bases and 6 bases, with 7 bases remaining between them. Per germline, CDR1 ENHRY and CDR2 SYGVKD. The CDR3 loop is CAISARGNEQFF. DNA of the CDR3: TGTGCCATCAGTGCCAGAGGCAATGAGCAGTTCTTC.

The chain joins TRBV2 to TRBJ2-7; tentative D call: TRBD1 (5 bases). V lost 8 bases and J lost 2, with 7 bases in between. Germline loops: CDR1 SNHLY, CDR2 FYNNEI. The CDR3 extends over 11 amino acids. The CDR3 loop reads CASSDTYEQYF. As DNA, the CDR3 is TGTGCCAGCTCGGACACCTACGAGCAGTACTTC.

The CDR3 DNA follows: TGTGCCAGCAGCCCAAGTGGGGGTGCTGGGGCCAACGTCCTGACTTTC. It encodes CASSPSGGAGANVLTF. J is TRBJ2-6 and V is TRBV7-3; possibly TRBD1 or TRBD2 for D (5 bases each). The CDR3 loop spans 16 amino acids. Between the trimmed V and J ends, which lost 5 bases and 2 bases, there was a span of 13 bases. The germline gives CDR1 SGHTA, CDR2 FQGTGA.

This clone showed up just a few times. The chain has TRBV2 and TRBJ2-7; 7 bases match TRBD2. The CDR3 is 13 residues long. Trimming at V came to 8 bases and at J to 1 base, leaving 5 bases not matched to a gene. Looked up from germline, CDR1 is SNHLY and CDR2 is FYNNEI. The chain's CDR3 is CASAGGYSYEQYF. In DNA, the CDR3 is TGTGCCAGCGCCGGGGGGTATTCCTACGAGCAGTACTTC.

The genes are TRBV5-5 and TRBJ2-3; D remains unclear. Germline V gene lookup returns CDR1 SGHKS and CDR2 YYEKEE (reference sequence). This CDR3 comprises 16 residues. V was shortened by 0 bases and J by 6 bases, with 17 bases between the two germline ends. The CDR3 loop reads CASSLEGGVGHDTQYF. In DNA, the CDR3 is TGTGCCAGCAGCTTGGAAGGTGGCGTCGGTCACGATACGCAGTATTTT.

The chain combines TRBV18 with TRBJ2-6; D not certain. The CDR3 length is 15 residues. V lost 1 base to trimming and J lost 4 bases, with 8 bases between them. Germline V CDR1 and CDR2: KGHSH, LQKENI. The CDR3 protein is CASSPLRAGANVLTF. Written as DNA, the CDR3 is TGTGCCAGCTCACCACTGCGAGCCGGGGCCAACGTCCTGACTTTC.